The 9 T cell receptor beta chains in this list originate from one sample, sequenced in a study of blood T cell repertoires in COVID-19. Produced via immunoSEQ multiplex PCR; TCRdb's table is partial and in-frame only. The profile shows approximately 150,000 clones, 80% to 90% of them singletons. The sequenced material came from peripheral blood. Receptor source: a man between 60 and 70 years old with active or convalescent COVID-19.

The chain combines TRBV18 with TRBJ1-5; 7 bases are a match to TRBD1. V shed 3 bases and J 12 bases; nucleotides not matched to a gene: 14. CDR1 is KGHSH and CDR2 is LQKENI in the germline V gene. The CDR3 length is 15 residues. This CDR3 reads CASSPKQPSQGHQHF. The DNA of the CDR3 is TGTGCCAGCTCACCCAAACAACCATCACAGGGGCACCAGCATTTT.

In its sample, this clone was seen once. This chain connects TRBV5-1 to TRBJ2-3; possibly TRBD2 for D (6 bases). Trimming took off 0 bases at V and 0 bases at J, with 8 bases between the two ends. Germline CDR1 is SGHRS and CDR2 is YFSETQ. The CDR3 is made up of 15 amino acids. The CDR3 DNA follows: TGCGCCAGCAGCTTGGGTAGCGGCAGCACAGATACGCAGTATTTT. This encodes CASSLGSGSTDTQYF.

In this sample, this clone turned up a few times. The chain uses TRBV7-9 and TRBJ2-3, with a possible D match to TRBD2 (6 bases). Germline values: CDR1 SEHNR, CDR2 FQNEAQ (reference sequence). This CDR3 contains 14 residues. CDR3 sequence (DNA): TGTGCGGGGGAGGAGAACACGGGGACAGATACGCAGTATTTT. It specifies CAGEENTGTDTQYF.

The chain joins TRBV10-2 to TRBJ2-1; 10 positions agree with TRBD2. This CDR3 spans 16 amino acids. The V segment lost 8 bases and the J segment 3 bases; nucleotides outside the gene matches: 10. Germline V gene sequence: CDR1 WSHSY, CDR2 SAAADI. CDR3 amino acids: CASPRAGLAHYNEQFF. In DNA, the CDR3 is TGCGCCAGCCCAAGGGCGGGACTAGCGCACTACAATGAGCAGTTCTTC.

The chain's CDR3 is CASRLLAGGPPEAKNIQYF. The DNA of the CDR3 is TGTGCCAGCAGGCTTCTAGCGGGAGGTCCCCCGGAAGCCAAAAACATTCAGTACTTC. The rearrangement uses TRBV27 and TRBJ2-4; TRBD2 aligns across 11 bases. After removal of 6 bases from V and 0 bases from J, the junction contained 13 bases not matched to a gene. CDR1 MNHEY and CDR2 SMNVEV come from the germline V gene (reference sequence). CDR3 length: 19 amino acids.

V is TRBV9 and J is TRBJ2-4; TRBD1 might be the D (6 bases). Germline V gene sequence: CDR1 SGDLS, CDR2 YYNGEE. This CDR3 is built from 14 residues. Trimming removed 0 bases at V and 6 bases at J, with 10 bases between. For the CDR3, the DNA is TGTGCCAGCAGCGTAGACAGGGATGGAAACATTCAGTACTTC. Translation: CASSVDRDGNIQYF.

The rearrangement links TRBV10-3 to TRBJ1-6; 10 nucleotides align to TRBD1. The CDR3 consists of 17 residues. CDR1 is ENHRY and CDR2 is SYGVKD in the germline V gene. Trimming at V came to 6 bases and at J to 6 bases, leaving 11 bases not matched to a gene. The CDR3 nucleotides are TGTGCCATCAGGAGTGGGACGGGGACAGGGGTTAATTCACCCCTCCACTTT. It codes for CAIRSGTGTGVNSPLHF.

The V call is TRBV28, the J call TRBJ2-2; D gene unclear. This CDR3 is 15 amino acids long. Per germline, CDR1 MDHEN and CDR2 SYDVKM. Trimming cost V 7 bases and J 0 bases, with 12 bases left between them. This CDR3 is CASNLQKANTGELFF. The CDR3 DNA follows: TGTGCCAGCAACTTACAGAAAGCGAACACCGGGGAGCTGTTTTTT. The full variable domain, completed using reference TRBV28 and TRBJ2-2, is DVKVTQSSRYLVKRTGEKVFLECVQDMDHENMFWYRQDPGLGLRLIYFSYDVKMKEKGDIPEGYSVSREKKERFSLILESASTNQTSMYLCASNLQKANTGELFFGEGSRLTVL.

The chain uses TRBV7-9 and TRBJ1-4; TRBD1 might be the D (6 bases). The CDR3 covers 17 residues. CDR1 and CDR2 from the germline V gene are SEHNR and FQNEAQ (reference sequence). Between the trimmed V and J ends, which lost 5 bases and 0 bases, there was a span of 16 bases. The CDR3 protein is CASSLRQAYTTNEKLFF. CDR3 nucleotides: TGTGCCAGCAGCCTCAGACAGGCCTATACAACTAATGAAAAACTGTTTTTT.